The clone carrying this T cell receptor (beta chain) was seen a few times. The CDR3 runs 12 residues. The V end lost 6 bases, the J end lost 12 bases, and 15 bases lay between the germline ends. Germline CDR1 reads SGHTA; CDR2 reads FQGNSA. The second PCR ran roughly 7 to 11 cycles with a sample-barcoded 5' primer and J-beta primers. TCRdb redid the calling of the 5' RACE reads with MiXCR, one entry per CDR3 protein. The sample yields roughly 1,800,000 distinct CDR3 sequences, approximately 50% seen once. These data are taken from a study of blood T cells in healthy people across ages. The sequence was obtained from a woman aged 40 to 49 in good health. The chain links TRBV7-2 to TRBJ2-1, with D unresolved. Input material: blood. The CDR3 region is CASSSGLKVQFF. In DNA form, the CDR3 reads TGTGCCAGCAGTTCCGGCTTAAAGGTGCAGTTCTTC.